This TCR beta chain derives from a study of identical twins. The germline V gene encodes CDR1 LGHDT and CDR2 YNNKEL (reference sequence). Trimming at V came to 2 bases and at J to 6 bases, leaving 4 bases not matched to a gene. The CDR3 runs 14 residues. TCRdb redid the calling of the 5' RACE reads with MiXCR, one entry per CDR3 protein. The profile shows roughly 1.6 million distinct CDR3 sequences, around 29% of them singletons. In its sample, this clonotype was seen a few times. Its specificity is unknown. General study findings and limits: Twin pairs' shared out-of-frame alpha sequences were enriched in low generation probability. It was possible that invariant MAIT and iNKT cells partly confounded the zero-insertion analyses.

The sample taken for sequencing was cord blood. The V and J genes are TRBV3-1 and TRBJ2-1; 7 bases align to TRBD1. The TCR sequence derives from a newborn girl in good health. The CDR3, as DNA: TGTGCCAGCAGCCAACGATACAGGGGCAATGAGCAGTTCTTC. It codes for CASSQRYRGNEQFF.